These 5 T cell receptor beta chains originate from one sample sequenced in a study of shared clonotypes between healthy human individuals. Using immunoSEQ multiplex PCR, the repertoire was profiled, and TCRdb retains in-frame clones only, with some absent. The data hold some 2,500,000 clones, with under 95% observed a single time. The sample taken for sequencing was naive CD4+ T cells from PBMCs. Regarding subset: CD45RA+ positively selected. Source of these receptors: a man between 18 and 29 years old in good health. Some clones in this sample may be carry-over from other donors' samples.

The J gene is TRBJ1-3, the V gene TRBV28, with D possibly TRBD1 on 5 matching bases. Deletions cut 4 bases from V and 0 bases from J, with 13 bases between. CDR1 is MDHEN and CDR2 is SYDVKM in the germline V gene. CDR3 length: 16 amino acids. The CDR3 here is CASSSPGGRSGNTIYF. The DNA of the CDR3 is TGTGCCAGCAGTTCCCCGGGGGGACGCTCTGGAAACACCATATATTTT.

J is TRBJ2-3 and V is TRBV9; TRBD2 aligns across 7 bases. J lost 5 bases, V lost 0 bases, and 9 bases had no gene match. The length of the CDR3 is 16 residues. Looked up from germline, CDR1 is SGDLS and CDR2 is YYNGEE. The CDR3 sequence is CASSVGSGEMGDTQYF. CDR3 DNA sequence: TGTGCCAGCAGCGTAGGGAGCGGGGAGATGGGAGATACGCAGTATTTT. Full variable domain (missing parts from reference TRBV9 and TRBJ2-3): DSGVTQTPKHLITATGQRVTLRCSPRSGDLSVYWYQQSLDQGLQFLIQYYNGEERAKGNILERFSAQQFPDLHSELNLSSLELGDSALYFCASSVGSGEMGDTQYFGPGTRLTVL.

The V call is TRBV28, the J call TRBJ2-7; 9 nucleotides align to TRBD2. Germline-derived CDR1 and CDR2 are MDHEN and SYDVKM. The J segment lost 13 bases and the V segment lost 5 bases, leaving 15 bases of the junction unmatched. The CDR3 totals 14 residues. CDR3 bases: TGTGCCAGCAGTCTCTCTATTGGGGCTAGCGGGAATTACTTC. This encodes CASSLSIGASGNYF. The entire variable domain, with the rest obtained from reference TRBV28 and TRBJ2-7, is as follows: DVKVTQSSRYLVKRTGEKVFLECVQDMDHENMFWYRQDPGLGLRLIYFSYDVKMKEKGDIPEGYSVSREKKERFSLILESASTNQTSMYLCASSLSIGASGNYFGPGTRLTVT.

This chain connects TRBV5-1 to TRBJ1-4; D possibly corresponds to TRBD1 (6 bases). Germline V lookup: CDR1 SGHRS, CDR2 YFSETQ. This CDR3 has 17 residues. V was clipped by 0 bases and J by 5 bases, with 17 bases between them. CDR3 residues: CASSLAPGADINEKLFF. CDR3 DNA: TGCGCCAGCAGCTTGGCCCCGGGGGCCGACATCAATGAAAAACTGTTTTTT.

The table lists this clone with a count of one. The rearrangement uses TRBV28 and TRBJ1-2, with D tentatively TRBD1 (6 bases). V was trimmed by 7 bases and J by 4 bases, leaving 16 bases between them. Germline V lookup: CDR1 MDHEN, CDR2 SYDVKM. This CDR3 comprises 14 residues. The CDR3 DNA is TGTGCCAGCACCCTTTCAGGGGTTTCCTATGGCTACACCTTC. It is translated as CASTLSGVSYGYTF.